One and the same sample provided the 20 T cell receptor beta chains below, sequenced in a study of CD4 T cells in relation to SARS-CoV-2 and coronaviruses. These receptors have no known antigen. Sequenced by immunoSEQ multiplex PCR; TCRdb stores in-frame clones only, minus some. The sample lists tens of thousands of clones, around four fifths occurring once. Input material: memory CD4+ T cells from PBMCs, cultured in vitro. The source is an adult with COVID-19.

V is TRBV5-1 and J is TRBJ1-3; maybe TRBD1 (5 bases). Germline CDR1 reads SGHRS; CDR2 reads YFSETQ. This CDR3 comprises 15 residues. The germline V and J ends were trimmed by 4 bases and 0 bases, with 11 bases remaining between them. The CDR3 loop is CASSPGPSSGNTIYF. CDR3 DNA: TGCGCCAGCAGCCCGGGACCGAGCTCTGGAAACACCATATATTTT.

This clone was seen only once. This chain joins TRBV7-9 and TRBJ1-1; D is unclear. V was clipped by 4 bases and J by 9 bases, with 12 bases between them. The CDR3 is made up of 12 amino acids. Germline-derived CDR1 and CDR2 are SEHNR and FQNEAQ (reference sequence). The DNA for the CDR3 is TGTGCCAGCAGCTCGCCGGACCCAAAAGCTTTCTTT. The encoded protein is CASSSPDPKAFF. Using reference TRBV7-9 and TRBJ1-1 for the parts outside the CDR3, the full variable domain is DTGVSQNPRHKITKRGQNVTFRCDPISEHNRLYWYRQTLGQGPEFLTYFQNEAQLEKSRLLSDRFSAERPKGSFSTLEIQRTEQGDSAMYLCASSSPDPKAFFGQGTRLTVV.

CDR3 loop: CASSVADRGTGELFF. The DNA for the CDR3 is TGTGCCAGCAGCGTAGCGGACAGGGGAACCGGGGAGCTGTTTTTT. V and J are TRBV9 and TRBJ2-2; TRBD1 matches at 9 bases. Germline lookup yields CDR1 SGDLS and CDR2 YYNGEE. This CDR3 has 15 residues. V lost 0 bases, J lost 5 bases, and 2 bases stayed unmatched.

The chain joins TRBV6-2 or TRBV6-3 to TRBJ2-7; D not resolved. Germline lookup yields CDR1 MNHEY and CDR2 SVGEGT. This CDR3 region has 15 residues. V lost 0 bases to trimming and J lost 2 bases, with 11 bases between them. The DNA of the CDR3 is TGTGCCAGCAGTTACTCGATCCAAGAAGCCTACGAGCAGTACTTC. Translating gives CASSYSIQEAYEQYF.

The chain links TRBV19 to TRBJ1-4, with D perhaps matching TRBD1 (6 bases). V shed 6 bases and J shed 6 bases, with 20 bases lying between them. CDR1 and CDR2 (germline): LNHDA, SQIVND (reference sequence). This CDR3 comprises 16 residues. This CDR3 reads CASSGAWPGVDEKLFF. CDR3 sequence (DNA): TGTGCCAGTAGCGGTGCCTGGCCAGGGGTCGATGAAAAACTGTTTTTT.

This chain uses TRBV10-3 with TRBJ1-3; possible D gene TRBD1, 5 bases. Looked up from germline, CDR1 is ENHRY and CDR2 is SYGVKD. This CDR3 has 13 residues. Trimming removed 6 bases at V and 4 bases at J, with 10 bases between. The CDR3 DNA follows: TGTGCCATCAGGGACACGGACGGAAACACCATATATTTT. Residues: CAIRDTDGNTIYF.

The chain employs TRBV19 and TRBJ1-2; no definite D call. The CDR3 covers 15 residues. Germline assignment: CDR1 LNHDA and CDR2 SQIVND (reference sequence). V was clipped by 0 bases and J by 4 bases, with 12 bases between them. The chain's CDR3 is CASSIDGSGIYGYTF. As DNA, the CDR3 is TGTGCCAGTAGTATAGACGGGAGCGGGATCTATGGCTACACCTTC.

The rearrangement links TRBV7-3 to TRBJ1-2; 8 nucleotides agree with TRBD1. Looked up from germline, CDR1 is SGHTA and CDR2 is FQGTGA. The V gene end was trimmed by 6 bases and the J gene end by 3 bases; junction bases not matched to a gene: 3. CDR3 size: 13 residues. The CDR3 spells CASSQDRDYGYTF. The CDR3 DNA is TGTGCCAGCAGTCAGGACAGGGACTATGGCTACACCTTC. Filled out from reference TRBV7-3 and TRBJ1-2, the complete variable domain reads GAGVSQTPSNKVTEKGKYVELRCDPISGHTALYWYRQSLGQGPEFLIYFQGTGAADDSGLPNDRFFAVRPEGSVSTLKIQRTERGDSAVYLCASSQDRDYGYTFGSGTRLTVV.

J is TRBJ1-4 and V is TRBV4-3; D is ambiguous. CDR3 size: 17 residues. V was clipped by 0 bases and J by 5 bases, with 16 bases between them. Germline V gene sequence: CDR1 LGHNA, CDR2 YSLEER. CDR3 sequence: CASSQDFGPAHNEKLFF. The CDR3 DNA follows: TGCGCCAGCAGCCAAGATTTCGGCCCTGCCCACAATGAAAAACTGTTTTTT.

This clone was found a few times. The genes are TRBV14 and TRBJ2-1, with TRBD2 matching over 7 bases. Germline V CDR1 and CDR2: SGHDN, FVKESK. The CDR3 has 16 residues. V shed 5 bases and J 8 bases; nucleotides not matched to a gene: 15. The CDR3 DNA sequence: TGTGCCAGCAGCACCCGGGCGGGGGTCGCGGGGTATGAGCAGTTCTTC. Its translation: CASSTRAGVAGYEQFF.

V and J are TRBV2 and TRBJ2-7, with 9 bases fitting TRBD2. Germline loops: CDR1 SNHLY, CDR2 FYNNEI. V lost 4 bases, J lost 6 bases, and 4 bases stayed unmatched. CDR3 size: 13 residues. The CDR3 nucleotides read TGTGCCAGCAGTGCGCGACTAGCGGCCGAGCAGTACTTC. This codes for CASSARLAAEQYF. Together with reference TRBV2 and TRBJ2-7, the CDR3 gives the full variable domain: EPEVTQTPSHQVTQMGQEVILRCVPISNHLYFYWYRQILGQKVEFLVSFYNNEISEKSEIFDDQFSVERPDGSNFTLKIRSTKLEDSAMYFCASSARLAAEQYFGPGTRLTVT.

CDR3 sequence: CASSVEAGDVDNEQFF. CDR3 in DNA: TGTGCCAGCAGTGTGGAAGCGGGGGACGTAGACAATGAGCAGTTCTTC. The rearrangement uses TRBV2 and TRBJ2-1; 8 nucleotides line up with TRBD2. CDR3 size: 16 residues. V was pared by 4 bases and J by 5 bases, with 10 bases of the junction left unmatched. Per germline, CDR1 SNHLY and CDR2 FYNNEI.

This clone ranks as medium-sized. The V call is TRBV7-2, the J call TRBJ1-6, with D unclear. In germline, CDR1 is SGHTA, CDR2 FQGNSA. CDR3 length: 17 residues. V lost 6 bases, J lost 10 bases, and 25 bases lay in between. In nucleotides, the CDR3 is TGTGCCAGCAGTCCGTCCTATTTAAGGGTCCCTCAGTCACCCCTCCACTTT. This codes for CASSPSYLRVPQSPLHF. Full variable domain (remainder filled in from reference TRBV7-2 and TRBJ1-6): GAGVSQSPSNKVTEKGKDVELRCDPISGHTALYWYRQSLGQGLEFLIYFQGNSAPDKSGLPSDRFSAERTGGSVSTLTIQRTQQEDSAVYLCASSPSYLRVPQSPLHFGNGTRLTVT.

The genes are TRBV4-1 and TRBJ1-5, with 11 bases fitting TRBD1. The V segment lost 1 base and the J segment 6 bases; nucleotides outside the gene matches: 2. The CDR3 has 15 amino acids. Germline lookup yields CDR1 MGHRA and CDR2 YSYEKL. CDR3 region: CASSQAGQGVQPQHF. The CDR3 DNA follows: TGCGCCAGCAGCCAAGCGGGACAGGGGGTTCAGCCCCAGCATTTT.

The V call is TRBV5-1, the J call TRBJ1-6; D perhaps matches TRBD1 (6 bases). The germline V gene has CDR1 SGHRS and CDR2 YFSETQ. The length of the CDR3 is 17 residues. Trimming took 0 bases from V and 7 from J, leaving 17 bases between them. The chain's CDR3 is CASSLASAGAKNSPLHF. The DNA of the CDR3 is TGCGCCAGCAGCTTGGCTTCGGCAGGGGCGAAAAATTCACCCCTCCACTTT.

This clone was observed a few times. J is TRBJ2-7 and V is TRBV18; a possible D gene is TRBD1 (5 bases). V lost 0 bases to trimming and J lost 6 bases, with 12 bases between them. Germline CDR1 and CDR2: KGHSH and LQKENI. This CDR3 contains 14 residues. CDR3 residues: CASSPPVAGREQYF. CDR3 sequence (DNA): TGTGCCAGCTCACCACCGGTTGCAGGGCGCGAGCAGTACTTC. Complete variable domain (other parts from reference TRBV18 and TRBJ2-7): NAGVMQNPRHLVRRRGQEARLRCSPMKGHSHVYWYRQLPEEGLKFMVYLQKENIIDESGMPKERFSAEFPKEGPSILRIQQVVRGDSAAYFCASSPPVAGREQYFGPGTRLTVT.

The V and J genes are TRBV6-2 or TRBV6-3 and TRBJ1-6; D possibly corresponds to TRBD1 (5 bases). The CDR3 is 14 amino acids. V was cut by 4 bases and J by 7 bases, with 11 bases left in between. The germline V gene encodes CDR1 MNHEY and CDR2 SVGEGT. The DNA for the CDR3 is TGTGCCAGCAGTTGGGGCGGAAACAATTCACCCCTCCACTTT. Its protein product is CASSWGGNNSPLHF.

The chain combines TRBV5-1 with TRBJ2-7, with D perhaps assigned TRBD1 or TRBD2 (7 bases each). CDR1 and CDR2 (germline): SGHRS, YFSETQ. Trimming cost V 4 bases and J 3 bases, with 17 bases left between them. This CDR3 is built from 15 residues. The CDR3 is CASSSRQGGIYEQYF. CDR3 nucleotide sequence: TGCGCCAGCAGCAGTAGACAGGGAGGGATCTACGAGCAGTACTTC.

The V call is TRBV18, the J call TRBJ2-2; D unresolved. The CDR3 sequence is 15 residues long. CDR1 KGHSH and CDR2 LQKENI come from the germline V gene. V lost 6 bases to trimming and J lost 0 bases, with 11 bases between them. This chain's CDR3 is CASSPSLANTGELFF. The DNA of the CDR3 is TGTGCCAGCTCGCCATCCCTCGCGAACACCGGGGAGCTGTTTTTT. Combining the CDR3 with reference TRBV18 and TRBJ2-2 gives the whole variable domain NAGVMQNPRHLVRRRGQEARLRCSPMKGHSHVYWYRQLPEEGLKFMVYLQKENIIDESGMPKERFSAEFPKEGPSILRIQQVVRGDSAAYFCASSPSLANTGELFFGEGSRLTVL.

This clone was seen a single time. V gene TRBV5-1 combines with J gene TRBJ1-4, with D unresolved. The V end lost 3 bases, the J end lost 4 bases, and 7 bases lay between the germline ends. The CDR3 is 13 residues long. CDR1 is SGHRS, CDR2 YFSETQ, per germline. The chain's CDR3 is CASSSGYNEKLFF. Here the CDR3 DNA reads TGCGCCAGCAGCTCGGGGTATAATGAAAAACTGTTTTTT.